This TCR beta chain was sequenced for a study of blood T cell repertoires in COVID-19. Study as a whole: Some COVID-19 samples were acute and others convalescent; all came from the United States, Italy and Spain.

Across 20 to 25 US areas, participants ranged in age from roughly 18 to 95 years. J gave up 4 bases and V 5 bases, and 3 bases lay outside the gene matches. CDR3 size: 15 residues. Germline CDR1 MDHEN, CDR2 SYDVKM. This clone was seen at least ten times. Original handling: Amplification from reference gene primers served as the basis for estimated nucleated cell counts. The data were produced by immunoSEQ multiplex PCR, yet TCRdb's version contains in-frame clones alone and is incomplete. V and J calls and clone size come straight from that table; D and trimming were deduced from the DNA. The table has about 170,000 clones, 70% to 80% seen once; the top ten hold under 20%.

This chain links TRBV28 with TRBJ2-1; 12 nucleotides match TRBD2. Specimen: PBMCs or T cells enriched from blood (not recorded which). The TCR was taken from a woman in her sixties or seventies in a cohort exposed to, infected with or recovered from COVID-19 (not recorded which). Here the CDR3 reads CASSRTSGVYNEQFF. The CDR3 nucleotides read TGTGCCAGCAGTCGGACTAGCGGGGTATACAATGAGCAGTTCTTC.